Given below is one TCR beta chain in context. Its antigen is still unknown. These data are taken from a study of T cell responses to AZD1222 COVID-19 vaccine. The study, taken as a whole, reports: There were mostly white British donors and more females than males, and clonal diversity was possibly underestimated. Spike regions recognized by vaccine-associated CD4 TCRs spanned the protein, led by 160-218 and 743-854. Epitopes outside B.1.351 and B.1.1.7 mutated regions reportedly drew nearly half of spike TCRs. Repertoires were collected only later (after the peak T cell response had occurred).

Trimming took off 2 bases at V and 6 bases at J, with 14 bases between the two ends. Germline V gene data show CDR1 as SGHNT and CDR2 as YENEEA. The CDR3 covers 15 residues. Produced via immunoSEQ multiplex PCR; TCRdb's table is partial and in-frame only. The top ten clones hold roughly 1.6% of a sample with about 150,000 clones, roughly 90% of them seen once. The sequence was collected from an adult who received the AZD1222 COVID-19 vaccine. The chain is built from TRBV11-3 and TRBJ2-1; D unclear. The sample in question was peripheral blood, obtained 28 days after the second AZD1222 dose. The CDR3 region has the DNA TGTGCCAGCAGCTTACATGGCTGGCGCAGCAATGAGCAGTTCTTC. It specifies CASSLHGWRSNEQFF.